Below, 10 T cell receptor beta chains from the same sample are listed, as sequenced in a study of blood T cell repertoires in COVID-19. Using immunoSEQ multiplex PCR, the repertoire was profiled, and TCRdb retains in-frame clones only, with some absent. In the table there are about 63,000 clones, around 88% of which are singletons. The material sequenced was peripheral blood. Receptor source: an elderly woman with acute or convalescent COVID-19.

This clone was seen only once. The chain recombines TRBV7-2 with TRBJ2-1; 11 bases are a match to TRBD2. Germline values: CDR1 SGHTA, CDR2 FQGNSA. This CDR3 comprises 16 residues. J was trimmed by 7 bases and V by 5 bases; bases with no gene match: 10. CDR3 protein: CASSQISGRAVNEQFF. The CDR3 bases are TGTGCCAGCAGCCAGATTAGCGGGAGGGCCGTTAATGAGCAGTTCTTC.

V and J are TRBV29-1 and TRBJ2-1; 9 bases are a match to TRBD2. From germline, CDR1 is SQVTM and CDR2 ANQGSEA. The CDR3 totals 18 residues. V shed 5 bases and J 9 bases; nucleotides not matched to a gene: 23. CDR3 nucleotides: TGCAGCGTTCACGTCCCGCGGGGGGGTATCAGCGTGCGGGGTGAGCAGTTCTTC. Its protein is CSVHVPRGGISVRGEQFF.

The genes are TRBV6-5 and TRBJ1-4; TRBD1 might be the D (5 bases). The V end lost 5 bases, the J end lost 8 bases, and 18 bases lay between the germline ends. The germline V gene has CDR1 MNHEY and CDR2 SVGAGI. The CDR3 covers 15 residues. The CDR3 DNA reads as TGTGCCAGCAGTCCCCTGGGGGGGACTGGGGAAAAACTGTTTTTT. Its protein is CASSPLGGTGEKLFF.

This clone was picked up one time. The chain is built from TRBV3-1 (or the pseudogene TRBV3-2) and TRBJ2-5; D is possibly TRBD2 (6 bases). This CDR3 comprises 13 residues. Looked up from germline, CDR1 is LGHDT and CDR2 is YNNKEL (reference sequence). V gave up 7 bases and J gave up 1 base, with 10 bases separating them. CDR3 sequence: CASKGTAQETQYF. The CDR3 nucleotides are TGTGCCAGCAAGGGGACTGCCCAAGAGACCCAGTACTTC.

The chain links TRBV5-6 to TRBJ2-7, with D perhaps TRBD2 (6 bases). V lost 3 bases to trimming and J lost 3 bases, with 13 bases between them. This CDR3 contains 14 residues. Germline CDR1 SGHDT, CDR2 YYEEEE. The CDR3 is CASSWGRDFYEQYF. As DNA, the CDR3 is TGTGCCAGCAGCTGGGGCAGGGACTTCTACGAGCAGTACTTC.

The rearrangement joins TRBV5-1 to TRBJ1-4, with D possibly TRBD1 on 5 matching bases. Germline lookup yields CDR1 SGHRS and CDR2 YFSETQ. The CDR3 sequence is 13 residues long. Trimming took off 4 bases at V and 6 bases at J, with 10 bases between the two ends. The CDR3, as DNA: TGCGCCAGCAGCCTGGGACTTTATGAAAAACTGTTTTTT. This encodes CASSLGLYEKLFF.

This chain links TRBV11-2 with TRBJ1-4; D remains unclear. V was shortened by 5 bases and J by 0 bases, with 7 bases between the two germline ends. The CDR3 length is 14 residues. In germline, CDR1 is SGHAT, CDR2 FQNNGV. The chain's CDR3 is CASSPSATNEKLFF. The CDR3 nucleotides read TGTGCCAGCAGCCCCAGCGCAACTAATGAAAAACTGTTTTTT. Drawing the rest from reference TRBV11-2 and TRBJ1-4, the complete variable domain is EAGVAQSPRYKIIEKRQSVAFWCNPISGHATLYWYQQILGQGPKLLIQFQNNGVVDDSQLPKDRFSAERLKGVDSTLKIQPAKLEDSAVYLCASSPSATNEKLFFGSGTQLSVL.

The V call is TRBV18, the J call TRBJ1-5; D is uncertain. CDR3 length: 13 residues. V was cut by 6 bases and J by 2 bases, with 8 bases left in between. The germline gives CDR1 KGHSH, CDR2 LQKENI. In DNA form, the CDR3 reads TGTGCCAGCTCCTCCGAGGGCAATCAGCCCCAGCATTTT. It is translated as CASSSEGNQPQHF.

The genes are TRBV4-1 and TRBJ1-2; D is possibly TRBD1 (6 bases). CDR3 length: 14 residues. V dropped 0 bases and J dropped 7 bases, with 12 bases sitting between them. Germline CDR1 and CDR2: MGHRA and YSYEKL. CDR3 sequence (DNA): TGCGCCAGCAGCCAAGATCGTAGGGGGACTGGCTACACCTTC. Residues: CASSQDRRGTGYTF.

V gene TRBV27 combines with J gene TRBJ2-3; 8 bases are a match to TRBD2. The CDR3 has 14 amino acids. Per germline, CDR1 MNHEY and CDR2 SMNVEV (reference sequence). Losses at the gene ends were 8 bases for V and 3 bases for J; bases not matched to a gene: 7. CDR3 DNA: TGTGCCAGCCGACGAGCTAGCGGGACAGATACGCAGTATTTT. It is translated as CASRRASGTDTQYF.